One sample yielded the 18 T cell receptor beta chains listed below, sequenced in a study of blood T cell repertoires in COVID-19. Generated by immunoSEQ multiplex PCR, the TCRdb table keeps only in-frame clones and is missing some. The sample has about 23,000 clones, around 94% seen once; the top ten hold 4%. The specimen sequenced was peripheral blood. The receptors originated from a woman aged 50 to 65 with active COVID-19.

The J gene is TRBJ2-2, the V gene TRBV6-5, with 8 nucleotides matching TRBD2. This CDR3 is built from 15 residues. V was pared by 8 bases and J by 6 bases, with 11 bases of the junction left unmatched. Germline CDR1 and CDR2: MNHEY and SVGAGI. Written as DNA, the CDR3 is TGTGCCAGCCTCAGGGTCCCCGGGGGGGCCGGGGAGCTGTTTTTT. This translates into CASLRVPGGAGELFF.

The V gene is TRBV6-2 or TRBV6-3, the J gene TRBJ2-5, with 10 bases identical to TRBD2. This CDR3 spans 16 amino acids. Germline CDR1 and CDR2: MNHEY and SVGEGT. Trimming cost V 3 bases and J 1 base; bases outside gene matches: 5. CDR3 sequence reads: CASSYSTSGIQETQYF. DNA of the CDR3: TGTGCCAGCAGTTATTCTACTAGCGGGATCCAAGAGACCCAGTACTTC.

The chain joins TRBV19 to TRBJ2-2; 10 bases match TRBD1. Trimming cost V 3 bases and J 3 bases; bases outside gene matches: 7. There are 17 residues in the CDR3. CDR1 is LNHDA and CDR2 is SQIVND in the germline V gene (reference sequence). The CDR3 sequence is CASSIRPGQGYTGELFF. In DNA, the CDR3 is TGTGCCAGTAGTATTAGGCCGGGACAGGGGTACACCGGGGAGCTGTTTTTT.

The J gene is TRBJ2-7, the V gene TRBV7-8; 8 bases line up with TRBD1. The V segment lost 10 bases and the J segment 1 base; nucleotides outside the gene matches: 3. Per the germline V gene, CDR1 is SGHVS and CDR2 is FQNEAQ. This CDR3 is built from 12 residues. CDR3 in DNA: TGTGCCACCGGGACAGGTTCCTACGAGCAGTACTTC. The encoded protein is CATGTGSYEQYF.

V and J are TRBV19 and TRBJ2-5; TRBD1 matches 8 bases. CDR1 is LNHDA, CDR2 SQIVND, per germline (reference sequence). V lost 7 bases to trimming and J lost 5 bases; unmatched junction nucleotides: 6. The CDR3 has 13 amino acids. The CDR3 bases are TGTGCCAGTACCCCGACAGGGGAGGAGACCCAGTACTTC. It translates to CASTPTGEETQYF.

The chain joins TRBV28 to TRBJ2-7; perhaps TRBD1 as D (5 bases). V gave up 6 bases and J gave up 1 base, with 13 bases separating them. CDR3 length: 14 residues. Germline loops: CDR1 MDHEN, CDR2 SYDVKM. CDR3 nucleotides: TGTGCCAGCAGGGATACAGGATCATCCTACGAGCAGTACGTC. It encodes CASRDTGSSYEQYV.

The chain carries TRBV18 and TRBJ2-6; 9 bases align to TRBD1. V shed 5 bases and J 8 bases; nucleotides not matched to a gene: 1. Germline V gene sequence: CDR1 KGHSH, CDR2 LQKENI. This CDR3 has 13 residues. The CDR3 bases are TGTGCCAGCTCAGGACAGGGGTCCAACGTCCTGACTTTC. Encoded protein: CASSGQGSNVLTF. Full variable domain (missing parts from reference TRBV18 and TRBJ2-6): NAGVMQNPRHLVRRRGQEARLRCSPMKGHSHVYWYRQLPEEGLKFMVYLQKENIIDESGMPKERFSAEFPKEGPSILRIQQVVRGDSAAYFCASSGQGSNVLTFGAGSRLTVL.

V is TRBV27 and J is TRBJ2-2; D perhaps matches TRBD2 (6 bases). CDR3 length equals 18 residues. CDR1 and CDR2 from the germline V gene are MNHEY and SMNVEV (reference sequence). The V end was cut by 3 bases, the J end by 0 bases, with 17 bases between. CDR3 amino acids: CASSFRGSSPTNTGELFF. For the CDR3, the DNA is TGTGCCAGCAGTTTCCGGGGGTCCTCCCCGACGAACACCGGGGAGCTGTTTTTT.

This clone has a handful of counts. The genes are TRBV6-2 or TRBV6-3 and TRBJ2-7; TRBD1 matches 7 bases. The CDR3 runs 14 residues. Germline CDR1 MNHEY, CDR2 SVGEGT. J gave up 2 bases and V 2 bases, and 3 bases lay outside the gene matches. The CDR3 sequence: CASSYGGQPYEQYV. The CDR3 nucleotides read TGTGCCAGCAGTTACGGGGGACAGCCCTACGAGCAGTACGTC.

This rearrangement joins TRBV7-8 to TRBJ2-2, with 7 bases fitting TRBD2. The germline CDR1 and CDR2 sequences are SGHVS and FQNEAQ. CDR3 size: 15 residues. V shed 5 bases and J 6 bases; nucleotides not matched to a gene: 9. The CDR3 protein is CASSHGGRKAGELFF. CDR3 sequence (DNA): TGTGCCAGCAGCCACGGCGGGAGAAAGGCCGGGGAGCTGTTTTTT.

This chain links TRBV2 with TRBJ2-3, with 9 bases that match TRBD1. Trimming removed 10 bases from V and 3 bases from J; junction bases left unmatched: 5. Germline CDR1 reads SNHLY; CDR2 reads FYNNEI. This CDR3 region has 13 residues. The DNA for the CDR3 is TGTGCCATCGTGGACAGGGGTACAGATACGCAGTATTTT. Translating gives CAIVDRGTDTQYF.

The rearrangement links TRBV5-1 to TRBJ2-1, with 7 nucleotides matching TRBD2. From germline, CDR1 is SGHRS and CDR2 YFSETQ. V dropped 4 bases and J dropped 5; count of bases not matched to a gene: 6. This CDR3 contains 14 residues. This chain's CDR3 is CASSQTSANNEQFF. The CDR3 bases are TGCGCCAGCAGCCAAACTAGCGCAAACAATGAGCAGTTCTTC.

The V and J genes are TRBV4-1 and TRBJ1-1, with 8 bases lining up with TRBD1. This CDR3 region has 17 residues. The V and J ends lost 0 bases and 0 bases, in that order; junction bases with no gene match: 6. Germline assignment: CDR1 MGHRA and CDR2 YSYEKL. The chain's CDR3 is CASSQDQGAGMNTEAFF. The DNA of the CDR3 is TGCGCCAGCAGCCAAGATCAGGGGGCGGGGATGAACACTGAAGCTTTCTTT.

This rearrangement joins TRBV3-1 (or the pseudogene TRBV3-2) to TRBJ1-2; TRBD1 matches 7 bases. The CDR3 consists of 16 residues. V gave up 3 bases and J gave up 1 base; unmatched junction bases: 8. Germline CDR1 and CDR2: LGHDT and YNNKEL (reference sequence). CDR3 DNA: TGTGCCAGCAGCCAGATGAGGGACAGCTTTAACTATGGCTACACCTTC. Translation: CASSQMRDSFNYGYTF.

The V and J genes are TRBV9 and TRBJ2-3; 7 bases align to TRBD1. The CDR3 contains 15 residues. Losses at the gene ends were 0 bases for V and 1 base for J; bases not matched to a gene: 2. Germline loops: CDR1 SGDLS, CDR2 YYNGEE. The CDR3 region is CASSVEGAGTDTQYF. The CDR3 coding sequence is TGTGCCAGCAGCGTAGAGGGGGCGGGCACAGATACGCAGTATTTT.

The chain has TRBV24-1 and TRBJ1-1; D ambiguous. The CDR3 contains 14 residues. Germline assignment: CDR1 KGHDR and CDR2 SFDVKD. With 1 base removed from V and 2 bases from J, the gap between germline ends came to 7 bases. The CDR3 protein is CATSDFLPNTEAFF. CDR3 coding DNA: TGTGCCACCAGTGATTTTCTACCTAACACTGAAGCTTTCTTT.

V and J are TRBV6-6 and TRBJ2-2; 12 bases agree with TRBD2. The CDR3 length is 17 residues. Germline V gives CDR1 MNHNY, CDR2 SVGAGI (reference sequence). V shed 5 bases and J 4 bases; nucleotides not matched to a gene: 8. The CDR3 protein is CASSPYGGLAGTGELFF. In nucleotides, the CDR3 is TGTGCCAGCAGTCCTTATGGGGGACTAGCGGGCACCGGGGAGCTGTTTTTT.

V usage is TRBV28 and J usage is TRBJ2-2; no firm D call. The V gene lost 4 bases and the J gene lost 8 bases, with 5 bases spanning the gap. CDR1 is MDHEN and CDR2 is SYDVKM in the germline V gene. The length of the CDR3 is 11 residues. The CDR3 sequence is CASSYLGELFF. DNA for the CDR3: TGTGCCAGCAGTTATTTAGGGGAGCTGTTTTTT.